Following are 10 T cell receptor beta chains from one sample sequenced in a study of blood T cell repertoires in COVID-19. Produced via immunoSEQ multiplex PCR; TCRdb's table is partial and in-frame only. The sample has tens of thousands of clones, about nine tenths seen once. Sequencing was done on a sample of peripheral blood. The receptors stem from a male donor with acute or convalescent COVID-19.

The chain links TRBV2 to TRBJ1-4; 9 bases are a match to TRBD1. V shed 3 bases and J 4 bases; nucleotides not matched to a gene: 3. CDR1 is SNHLY, CDR2 FYNNEI, per germline. This CDR3 region has 15 residues. CDR3: CASSDRTGVNEKLFF. The CDR3 DNA reads TGTGCCAGCAGTGATAGGACAGGGGTTAATGAAAAACTGTTTTTT.

This clone was recorded once. The rearrangement joins TRBV24-1 to TRBJ2-1, with a tentative D call TRBD1 (6 bases). The CDR3 totals 12 residues. Germline CDR1 KGHDR, CDR2 SFDVKD. V gave up 9 bases and J gave up 7 bases, with 12 bases separating them. CDR3 coding DNA: TGTGCCACCCAACAGGGTTTGAATGAGCAGTTCTTC. Translated, it gives CATQQGLNEQFF.

CDR3 in amino acids: CASSAGGPTSNEQFF. The CDR3 DNA sequence: TGTGCCAGCAGCGCGGGGGGGCCTACAAGCAATGAGCAGTTCTTC. The chain combines TRBV7-2 with TRBJ2-1; 9 nucleotides line up with TRBD2. Germline loops: CDR1 SGHTA, CDR2 FQGNSA. The CDR3 runs to 15 residues. V lost 5 bases and J lost 6; bases outside the gene matches: 8.

This clone came up once. The rearrangement uses TRBV12-5 and TRBJ2-3; D might be TRBD1 (6 bases). From germline, CDR1 is LGHNT and CDR2 FRNRAP. Trimming removed 6 bases from V and 7 bases from J, with 20 bases in between. This CDR3 region has 15 residues. The CDR3, as DNA: TGTGCTAGTGGGCTGACAGGACCGGGTGGAAATACGCAGTATTTT. Its protein is CASGLTGPGGNTQYF.

This rearrangement joins TRBV4-2 to TRBJ1-5; no clear D. This CDR3 spans 15 amino acids. The germline V and J ends were trimmed by 0 bases and 3 bases, with 9 bases remaining between them. CDR1 and CDR2 from the germline V gene are LGHNA and YNFKEQ. The CDR3 coding sequence is TGTGCCAGCAGCCAAGACAACGGTGCCAATCAGCCCCAGCATTTT. Protein product: CASSQDNGANQPQHF.

The rearrangement joins TRBV19 to TRBJ2-7; D call uncertain. The CDR3 contains 13 residues. CDR1 LNHDA and CDR2 SQIVND come from the germline V gene (reference sequence). The V gene lost 6 bases and the J gene lost 0 bases, with 9 bases spanning the gap. CDR3 DNA: TGTGCCAGTAGGAGAGGAACCTCCTACGAGCAGTACTTC. Protein: CASRRGTSYEQYF.

V usage is TRBV5-1 and J usage is TRBJ1-6, with D maybe TRBD1 (6 bases). This CDR3 spans 16 amino acids. Trimming shortened V by 4 bases and J by 10 bases, and 21 bases separated the two germline ends. From germline, CDR1 is SGHRS and CDR2 YFSETQ. The CDR3 DNA sequence: TGCGCCAGCAGCACCAGTTCCGGGGGGCAAGACTCACCCCTCCACTTT. Protein product: CASSTSSGGQDSPLHF.

The chain joins TRBV7-3 to TRBJ2-3; a weak D match, TRBD2 (6 bases). From germline, CDR1 is SGHTA and CDR2 FQGTGA. V shed 5 bases and J shed 5 bases, with 8 bases lying between them. This CDR3 is built from 12 residues. CDR3 residues: CASSQEGDTQYF. The CDR3, as DNA: TGTGCCAGCAGCCAGGAGGGAGATACGCAGTATTTT.

The gene calls are TRBV19 and TRBJ2-1, with 8 bases matching TRBD2. Losses at the gene ends were 3 bases for V and 4 bases for J; bases not matched to a gene: 5. The CDR3 runs 15 residues. Germline V gives CDR1 LNHDA, CDR2 SQIVND (reference sequence). CDR3: CASSIRGGLYNEQFF. CDR3 DNA sequence: TGTGCCAGTAGTATTCGGGGGGGGCTATACAATGAGCAGTTCTTC.

The V gene is TRBV30, the J gene TRBJ2-3, with D possibly TRBD2 on 6 matching bases. The length of the CDR3 is 14 residues. The germline V gene encodes CDR1 GTSNPN and CDR2 SVGIG (reference sequence). Trimming removed 5 bases from V and 9 bases from J, with 21 bases in between. The CDR3 sequence is CAWGPDPGVLTQYF. The CDR3 DNA sequence: TGTGCCTGGGGGCCCGATCCGGGGGTCCTGACGCAGTATTTT.